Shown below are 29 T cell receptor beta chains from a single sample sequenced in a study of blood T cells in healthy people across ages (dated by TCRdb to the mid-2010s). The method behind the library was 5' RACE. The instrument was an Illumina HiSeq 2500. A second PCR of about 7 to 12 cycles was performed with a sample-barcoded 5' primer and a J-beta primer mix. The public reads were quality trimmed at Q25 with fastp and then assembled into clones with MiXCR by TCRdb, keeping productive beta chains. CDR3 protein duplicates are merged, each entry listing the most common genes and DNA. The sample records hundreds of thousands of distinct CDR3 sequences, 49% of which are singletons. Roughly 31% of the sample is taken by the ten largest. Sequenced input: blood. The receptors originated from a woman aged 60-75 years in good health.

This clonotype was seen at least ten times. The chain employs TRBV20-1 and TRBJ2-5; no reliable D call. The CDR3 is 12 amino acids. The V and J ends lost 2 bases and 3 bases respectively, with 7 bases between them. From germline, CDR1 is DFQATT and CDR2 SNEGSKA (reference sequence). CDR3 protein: CSARLFEETQYF. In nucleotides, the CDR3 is TGCAGTGCTAGACTTTTTGAAGAGACCCAGTACTTC.

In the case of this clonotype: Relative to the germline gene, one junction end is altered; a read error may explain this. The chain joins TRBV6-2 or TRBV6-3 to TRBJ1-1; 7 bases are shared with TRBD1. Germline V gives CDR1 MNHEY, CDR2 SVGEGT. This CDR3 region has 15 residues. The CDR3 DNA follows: TGTGCCAGCACCCCGACCGGGACAGTAAACACTGGAGCTTTCTTT. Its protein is CASTPTGTVNTGAFF.

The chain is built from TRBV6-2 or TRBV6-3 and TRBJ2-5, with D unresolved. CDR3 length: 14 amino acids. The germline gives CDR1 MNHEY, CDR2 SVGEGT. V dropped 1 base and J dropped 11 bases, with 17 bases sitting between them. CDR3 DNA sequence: TGTGCCAGCAGTTACTTACTCCTTGGCAATGAGCAGTACTTC. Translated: CASSYLLLGNEQYF.

CDR3 sequence: CASNLAGVGGELFF. The DNA for the CDR3 is TGTGCCAGCAATCTAGCGGGAGTAGGCGGGGAGCTGTTTTTT. The chain couples TRBV12-3 or TRBV12-4 to TRBJ2-2; 10 nucleotides align to TRBD2. Unmatched junction bases numbered 6, after V lost 7 bases and J lost 7 bases. This CDR3 is built from 14 residues.

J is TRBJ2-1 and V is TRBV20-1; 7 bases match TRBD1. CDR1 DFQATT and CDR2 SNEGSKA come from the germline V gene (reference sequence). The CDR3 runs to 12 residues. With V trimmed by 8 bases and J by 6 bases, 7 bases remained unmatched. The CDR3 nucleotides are TGCAGTACCCTGACAGGGACCAATGAGCAGTTCTTC. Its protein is CSTLTGTNEQFF.

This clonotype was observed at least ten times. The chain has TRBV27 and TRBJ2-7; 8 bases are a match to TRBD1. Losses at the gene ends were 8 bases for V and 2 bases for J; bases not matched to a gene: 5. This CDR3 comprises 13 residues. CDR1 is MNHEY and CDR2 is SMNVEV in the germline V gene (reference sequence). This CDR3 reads CASGRGRTYEQYF. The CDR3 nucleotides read TGTGCCAGCGGCAGGGGGCGCACCTACGAGCAGTACTTC.

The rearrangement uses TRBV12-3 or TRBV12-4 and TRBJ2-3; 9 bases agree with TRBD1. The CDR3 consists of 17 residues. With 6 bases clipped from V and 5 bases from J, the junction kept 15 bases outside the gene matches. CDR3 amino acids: CASSLFTGGDLIDTQYF. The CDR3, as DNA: TGTGCCAGCAGCCTATTCACAGGGGGCGATCTAATAGATACGCAGTATTTT.

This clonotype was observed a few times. The CDR3 reads CASSHSGTDTQYF. CDR3 coding DNA: TGTGCCAGCAGTCATAGCGGGACAGATACGCAGTATTTT. The genes are TRBV12-3 or TRBV12-4 and TRBJ2-3, with TRBD2 identical over 7 bases. CDR3 length equals 13 residues. J lost 3 bases, V lost 5 bases, and 2 bases had no gene match.

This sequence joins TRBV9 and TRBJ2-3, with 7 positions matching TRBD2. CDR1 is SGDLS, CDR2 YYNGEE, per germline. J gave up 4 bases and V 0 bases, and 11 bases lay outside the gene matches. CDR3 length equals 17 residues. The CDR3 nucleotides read TGTGCCAGCAGCGTAGCTTTCCGGGGGGATGTCGCAGATACGCAGTATTTT. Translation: CASSVAFRGDVADTQYF.

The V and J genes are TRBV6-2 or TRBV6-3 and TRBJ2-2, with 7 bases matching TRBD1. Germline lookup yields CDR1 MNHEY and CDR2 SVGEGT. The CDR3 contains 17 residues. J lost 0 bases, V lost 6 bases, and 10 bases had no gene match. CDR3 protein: CASSSRLTGTNTGELFF. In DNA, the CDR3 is TGTGCCAGCAGCTCACGCCTGACAGGGACGAACACCGGGGAGCTGTTTTTT.

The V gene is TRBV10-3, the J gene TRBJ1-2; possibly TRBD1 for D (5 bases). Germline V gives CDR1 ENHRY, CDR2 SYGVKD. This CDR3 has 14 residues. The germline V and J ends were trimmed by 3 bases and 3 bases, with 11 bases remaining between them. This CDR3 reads CAISENRKDYGYTF. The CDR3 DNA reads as TGTGCCATCAGTGAAAACAGGAAAGACTATGGCTACACCTTC.

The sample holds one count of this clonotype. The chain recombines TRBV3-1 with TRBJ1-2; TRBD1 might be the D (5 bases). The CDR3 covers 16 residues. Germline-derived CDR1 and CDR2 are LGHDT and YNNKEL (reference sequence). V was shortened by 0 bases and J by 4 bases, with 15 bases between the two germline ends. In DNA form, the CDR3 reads TGTGCCAGCAGCCAAGATATACAGGTCCTCTTCTATGGCTACACCTTC. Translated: CASSQDIQVLFYGYTF.

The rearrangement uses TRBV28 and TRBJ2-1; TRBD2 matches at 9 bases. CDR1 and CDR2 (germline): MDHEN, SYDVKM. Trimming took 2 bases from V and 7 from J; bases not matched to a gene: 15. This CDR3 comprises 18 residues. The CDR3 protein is CASSLRKGASGRRNEQFF. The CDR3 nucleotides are TGTGCCAGCAGTTTAAGGAAGGGAGCCAGCGGGAGGCGGAATGAGCAGTTCTTC.

Here the CDR3 DNA reads TGCGCCAGCAGCCAAGGAGAGGGAGCAGCTTTCTTT. It yields the protein CASSQGEGAAFF. J is TRBJ1-1 and V is TRBV4-3, with no clear D. The V end was cut by 1 base, the J end by 10 bases, with 10 bases between. The CDR3 totals 12 residues. CDR1 and CDR2 from the germline V gene are LGHNA and YSLEER.

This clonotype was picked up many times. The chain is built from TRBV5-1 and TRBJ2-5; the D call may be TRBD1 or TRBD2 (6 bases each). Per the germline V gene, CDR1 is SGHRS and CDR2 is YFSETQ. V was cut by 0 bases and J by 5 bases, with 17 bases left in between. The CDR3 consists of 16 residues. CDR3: CASSLEPSGGGETQYF. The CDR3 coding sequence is TGCGCCAGCAGCTTGGAACCGAGCGGAGGGGGGGAGACCCAGTACTTC.

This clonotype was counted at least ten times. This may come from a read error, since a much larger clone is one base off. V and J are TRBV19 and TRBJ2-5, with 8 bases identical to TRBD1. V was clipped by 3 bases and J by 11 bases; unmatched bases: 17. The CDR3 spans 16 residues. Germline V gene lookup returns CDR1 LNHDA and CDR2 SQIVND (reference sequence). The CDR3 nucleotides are TGTGCCAGTAGTATGGCCGGGACAGGTGACCACAATGAGCAGTACTTC. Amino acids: CASSMAGTGDHNEQYF.

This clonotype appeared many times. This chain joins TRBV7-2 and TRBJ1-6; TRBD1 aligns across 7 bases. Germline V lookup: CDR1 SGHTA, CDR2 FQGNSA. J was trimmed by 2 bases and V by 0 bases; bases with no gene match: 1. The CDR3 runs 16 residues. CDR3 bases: TGTGCCAGCAGCTTAGCTGGACAGGCCTATAATTCACCCCTCCACTTT. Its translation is CASSLAGQAYNSPLHF.

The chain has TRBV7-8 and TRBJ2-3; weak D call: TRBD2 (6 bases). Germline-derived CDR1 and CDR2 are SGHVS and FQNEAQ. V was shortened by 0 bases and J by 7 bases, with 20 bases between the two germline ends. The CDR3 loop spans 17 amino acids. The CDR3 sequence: CASSLALEGLGSNTQYF. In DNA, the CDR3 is TGTGCCAGCAGCTTAGCTCTGGAGGGATTAGGATCCAATACGCAGTATTTT.

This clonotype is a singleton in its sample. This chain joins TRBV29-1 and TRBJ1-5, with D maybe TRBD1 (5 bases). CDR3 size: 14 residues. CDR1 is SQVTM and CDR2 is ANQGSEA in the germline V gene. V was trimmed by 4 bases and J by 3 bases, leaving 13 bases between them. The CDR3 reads CSVGAGQNNQPQHF. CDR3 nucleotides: TGCAGCGTTGGGGCAGGGCAGAACAATCAGCCCCAGCATTTT.

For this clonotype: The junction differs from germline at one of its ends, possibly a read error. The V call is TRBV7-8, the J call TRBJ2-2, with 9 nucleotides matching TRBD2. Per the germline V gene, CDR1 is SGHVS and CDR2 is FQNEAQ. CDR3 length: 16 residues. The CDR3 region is CASGLRSGSPTGELFF. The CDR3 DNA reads TGTGCCAGCGGCTTACGTAGCGGGAGTCCCACCGGGGAGCTGTTTTTT.

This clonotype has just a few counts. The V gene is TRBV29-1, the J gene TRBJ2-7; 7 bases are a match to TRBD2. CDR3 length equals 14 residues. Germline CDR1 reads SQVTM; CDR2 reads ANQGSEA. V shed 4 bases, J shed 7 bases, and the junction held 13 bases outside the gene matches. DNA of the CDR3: TGCAGCGTTGTAGGTGGGAGGGATGCCGATGAGCAGTACTTC. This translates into CSVVGGRDADEQYF.

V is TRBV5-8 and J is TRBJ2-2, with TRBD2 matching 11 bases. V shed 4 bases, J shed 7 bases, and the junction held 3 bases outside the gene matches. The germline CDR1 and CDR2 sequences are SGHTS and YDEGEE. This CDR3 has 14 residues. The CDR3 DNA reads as TGTGCCAGCAGCCGGACTAGCGGGCGCGGGGAGCTGTTTTTT. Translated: CASSRTSGRGELFF.

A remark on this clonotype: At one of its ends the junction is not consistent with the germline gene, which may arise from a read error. CDR3 in amino acids: CASSLDSSYNGQFF. The CDR3 coding sequence is TGTGCCAGCAGCTTAGATAGCTCCTACAATGGGCAGTTCTTC. The chain has TRBV7-3 and TRBJ2-1; D gene ambiguous. The CDR3 loop spans 14 amino acids. Looked up from germline, CDR1 is SGHTA and CDR2 is FQGTGA.

The CDR3, as DNA: TGTGCCAGCAGCAGCGACAGGGGCCTTCGTAACACAGATACGCAGTATTTT. As protein: CASSSDRGLRNTDTQYF. The chain employs TRBV3-1 and TRBJ2-3; 8 bases are a match to TRBD1. This CDR3 has 17 residues. Germline V gives CDR1 LGHDT, CDR2 YNNKEL (reference sequence). V was clipped by 5 bases and J by 2 bases; unmatched bases: 12.

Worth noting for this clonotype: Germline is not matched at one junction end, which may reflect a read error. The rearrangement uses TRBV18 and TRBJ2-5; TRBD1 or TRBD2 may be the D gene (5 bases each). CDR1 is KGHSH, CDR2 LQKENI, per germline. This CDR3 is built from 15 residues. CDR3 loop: CAGSPDISPGETQYF. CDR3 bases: TGTGCCGGCTCACCGGACATTAGCCCGGGGGAGACCCAGTACTTC.

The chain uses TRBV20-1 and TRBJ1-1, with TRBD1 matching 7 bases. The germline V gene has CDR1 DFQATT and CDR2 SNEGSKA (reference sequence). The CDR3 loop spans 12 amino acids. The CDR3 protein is CRVGQPNTEAFF. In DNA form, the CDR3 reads TGCAGGGTGGGACAGCCGAACACTGAAGCTTTCTTT.

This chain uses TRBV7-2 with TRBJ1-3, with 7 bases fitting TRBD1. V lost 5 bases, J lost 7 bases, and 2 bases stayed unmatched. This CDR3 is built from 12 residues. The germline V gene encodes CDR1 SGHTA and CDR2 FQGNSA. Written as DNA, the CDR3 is TGTGCCAGCAGCCCAGGGGGGAACACCATATATTTT. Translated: CASSPGGNTIYF.

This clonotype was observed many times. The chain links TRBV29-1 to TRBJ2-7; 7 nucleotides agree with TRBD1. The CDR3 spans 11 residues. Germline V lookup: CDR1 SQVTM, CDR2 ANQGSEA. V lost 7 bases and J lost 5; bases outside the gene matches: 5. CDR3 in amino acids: CSATTGHEQYF. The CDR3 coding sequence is TGCAGCGCCACGACAGGGCACGAGCAGTACTTC.

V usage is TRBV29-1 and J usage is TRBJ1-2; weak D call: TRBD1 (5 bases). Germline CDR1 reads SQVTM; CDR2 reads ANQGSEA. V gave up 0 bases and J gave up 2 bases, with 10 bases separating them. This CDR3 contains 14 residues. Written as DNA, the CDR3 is TGCAGCGTTGAAGAACGCAGGGCCAACTATGGCTACACCTTC. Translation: CSVEERRANYGYTF.